The 20 T cell receptor beta chains below were found in one sample sequenced in a study of blood T cell repertoires in COVID-19. The protocol was immunoSEQ multiplex PCR, while the TCRdb copy is restricted to in-frame clones and leaves out a portion. The sample holds 110,000 to 150,000 clones, 85% to 90% seen once. Sequenced sample: peripheral blood. These receptors all stem from a man aged 55 to 70 with active or convalescent COVID-19.

A few counts support this clone. The genes are TRBV19 and TRBJ2-3, with D maybe TRBD1 (6 bases). This CDR3 has 15 amino acids. Trimming shortened V by 2 bases and J by 2 bases, and 11 bases separated the two germline ends. Germline CDR1 LNHDA, CDR2 SQIVND (reference sequence). The CDR3 loop is CASSIRTDFTDTQYF. CDR3 nucleotide sequence: TGTGCCAGTAGTATAAGGACAGATTTCACAGATACGCAGTATTTT.

This chain links TRBV28 with TRBJ1-1; D is perhaps TRBD1 (5 bases). The V gene's germline CDR1 is MDHEN and CDR2 SYDVKM. The CDR3 loop spans 17 amino acids. Trimming left V 6 bases short and J 3 bases short, with 23 bases between. CDR3 sequence (DNA): TGTGCCAGCAGCCCGACGATCGGGGGAAAGACGGACACTGAAGCTTTCTTT. Translating it yields CASSPTIGGKTDTEAFF. Using reference TRBV28 and TRBJ1-1 for the parts outside the CDR3, the full variable domain is DVKVTQSSRYLVKRTGEKVFLECVQDMDHENMFWYRQDPGLGLRLIYFSYDVKMKEKGDIPEGYSVSREKKERFSLILESASTNQTSMYLCASSPTIGGKTDTEAFFGQGTRLTVV.

CDR3 loop: CASSLWRATINTEAFF. The CDR3 nucleotides read TGTGCCAGCAGCTTATGGCGGGCCACCATCAACACTGAAGCTTTCTTT. The rearrangement links TRBV7-9 to TRBJ1-1; D remains ambiguous. The CDR3 loop spans 16 amino acids. Deletions cut 2 bases from V and 2 bases from J, with 15 bases between. Germline V gives CDR1 SEHNR, CDR2 FQNEAQ (reference sequence).

V and J are TRBV19 and TRBJ1-3; D might be TRBD1 (6 bases). This CDR3 contains 15 residues. Germline assignment: CDR1 LNHDA and CDR2 SQIVND (reference sequence). Trimming took 7 bases from V and 0 from J, leaving 13 bases between them. CDR3 DNA sequence: TGTGCCAGTAAGACCACAGGGCCCTCTGGAAACACCATATATTTT. Residues: CASKTTGPSGNTIYF.

This chain links TRBV30 with TRBJ2-4, with TRBD2 identical over 9 bases. The CDR3 sequence is 15 residues long. V lost 3 bases, J lost 6 bases, and 9 bases stayed unmatched. The germline V gene has CDR1 GTSNPN and CDR2 SVGIG (reference sequence). CDR3 loop: CAWSRGGLAINIQYF. CDR3 DNA sequence: TGTGCCTGGAGCCGGGGCGGACTAGCGATAAACATTCAGTACTTC.

CDR3 loop: CASSETPTGPGTEAFF. CDR3 DNA: TGTGCCAGCAGTGAAACCCCGACAGGGCCTGGGACTGAAGCTTTCTTT. V gene TRBV6-1 combines with J gene TRBJ1-1, with TRBD1 matching over 7 bases. The trim removed 2 bases at V and 5 bases at J, leaving 11 bases unmatched. The CDR3 contains 16 residues. Germline CDR1 is MNHNS and CDR2 is SASEGT.

The chain employs TRBV11-3 and TRBJ2-5, with 9 bases fitting TRBD2. The CDR3 length is 17 residues. The J segment lost 1 base and the V segment lost 1 base, leaving 7 bases of the junction unmatched. Germline CDR1 SGHNT, CDR2 YENEEA. The CDR3 DNA reads TGTGCCAGCAGCTTAGGTTCAGCGGGAGGACCCCAAGAGACCCAGTACTTC. As protein: CASSLGSAGGPQETQYF. The complete variable domain, with remaining parts taken from reference TRBV11-3 and TRBJ2-5, reads EAGVVQSPRYKIIEKKQPVAFWCNPISGHNTLYWYLQNLGQGPELLIRYENEEAVDDSQLPKDRFSAERLKGVDSTLKIQPAELGDSAVYLCASSLGSAGGPQETQYFGPGTRLLVL.

The chain carries TRBV19 and TRBJ1-2, with D perhaps TRBD1 (5 bases). Germline assignment: CDR1 LNHDA and CDR2 SQIVND (reference sequence). Trimming shortened V by 4 bases and J by 2 bases, and 8 bases separated the two germline ends. The CDR3 loop spans 13 amino acids. Here the CDR3 reads CASSRAGNYGYTF. The CDR3 DNA reads TGTGCCAGTAGTAGGGCAGGGAACTATGGCTACACCTTC. The variable domain in full, completed from reference TRBV19 and TRBJ1-2, reads DGGITQSPKYLFRKEGQNVTLSCEQNLNHDAMYWYRQDPGQGLRLIYYSQIVNDFQKGDIAEGYSVSREKKESFPLTVTSAQKNPTAFYLCASSRAGNYGYTFGSGTRLTVV.

This chain links TRBV28 with TRBJ1-2; D possibly corresponds to TRBD1 (5 bases). This CDR3 contains 15 residues. Germline values: CDR1 MDHEN, CDR2 SYDVKM. V was pared by 2 bases and J by 4 bases, with 14 bases between. CDR3 DNA: TGTGCCAGCAGTTTACCTGCCAGGGCCATCTATGGCTACACCTTC. It yields the protein CASSLPARAIYGYTF.

The rearrangement joins TRBV7-2 to TRBJ2-1; weak D call: TRBD2 (5 bases). V lost 1 base to trimming and J lost 3 bases, with 7 bases between them. This CDR3 has 14 amino acids. Per the germline V gene, CDR1 is SGHTA and CDR2 is FQGNSA. CDR3 DNA: TGTGCCAGCAGCTTAGATGGAGGCTACAATGAGCAGTTCTTC. Protein sequence: CASSLDGGYNEQFF.

This chain joins TRBV24-1 and TRBJ2-7; 9 bases line up with TRBD1. The CDR3 covers 13 residues. In germline, CDR1 is KGHDR, CDR2 SFDVKD. Trimming cost V 3 bases and J 4 bases; bases outside gene matches: 0. In DNA form, the CDR3 reads TGTGCCACCAGTGATGACAGGGGGTACGAGCAGTACTTC. It encodes CATSDDRGYEQYF.

The J gene is TRBJ1-1, the V gene TRBV4-2; D might be TRBD1 (6 bases). This CDR3 region has 15 residues. V was cut by 1 base and J by 4 bases, with 13 bases left in between. CDR1 and CDR2 (germline): LGHNA, YNFKEQ. The CDR3 DNA reads TGTGCCAGCAGCCAAGCTGGGCAGGGGCTCACTGAAGCTTTCTTT. Amino acid sequence: CASSQAGQGLTEAFF.

CDR3 residues: CASSFTGGDTQYF. For the CDR3, the DNA is TGTGCCAGCAGCTTCACCGGGGGGGATACGCAGTATTTT. The chain has TRBV7-9 and TRBJ2-3, with 7 bases matching TRBD2. This CDR3 has 13 residues. V shed 3 bases and J 6 bases; nucleotides not matched to a gene: 3. CDR1 SEHNR and CDR2 FQNEAQ come from the germline V gene (reference sequence).

The sample holds one count of this clone. The chain has TRBV11-2 and TRBJ1-1; maybe TRBD1 (5 bases). The CDR3 totals 12 residues. Germline CDR1 reads SGHAT; CDR2 reads FQNNGV. V was pared by 5 bases and J by 7 bases, with 11 bases between. DNA for the CDR3: TGTGCCAGCAGCCCACGACAGAATGAAGCTTTCTTT. Translation: CASSPRQNEAFF.

J is TRBJ2-1 and V is TRBV12-3 or TRBV12-4; D possibly corresponds to TRBD2 (5 bases). The V end was cut by 4 bases, the J end by 10 bases, with 14 bases between. The CDR3 runs to 13 residues. CDR3 region: CASSSGLPGEQFF. CDR3 coding DNA: TGTGCCAGCAGTTCTGGACTGCCGGGAGAGCAGTTCTTC.

The chain recombines TRBV29-1 with TRBJ1-1, with D hard to call. In germline, CDR1 is SQVTM, CDR2 ANQGSEA. V shed 6 bases and J shed 2 bases, with 16 bases lying between them. The CDR3 has 14 amino acids. The DNA for the CDR3 is TGCAGCGTATTTGAGGACTATGTTAACACTGAAGCTTTCTTT. Its translation is CSVFEDYVNTEAFF. Full variable domain (remainder filled in from reference TRBV29-1 and TRBJ1-1): SAVISQKPSRDICQRGTSLTIQCQVDSQVTMMFWYRQQPGQSLTLIATANQGSEATYESGFVIDKFPISRPNLTFSTLTVSNMSPEDSSIYLCSVFEDYVNTEAFFGQGTRLTVV.

The rearrangement joins TRBV27 to TRBJ1-2; 7 nucleotides agree with TRBD1. CDR1 is MNHEY and CDR2 is SMNVEV in the germline V gene (reference sequence). After removal of 5 bases from V and 3 bases from J, the junction contained 12 bases not matched to a gene. This CDR3 has 16 residues. The CDR3 protein is CASSPSQGELHYGYTF. The CDR3 nucleotides read TGTGCCAGCAGTCCGAGTCAGGGGGAATTGCACTATGGCTACACCTTC.

The genes are TRBV19 and TRBJ1-1; tentative D call: TRBD1 (5 bases). Looked up from germline, CDR1 is LNHDA and CDR2 is SQIVND (reference sequence). The CDR3 is 14 amino acids. The germline V and J ends were trimmed by 6 bases and 1 base, with 12 bases remaining between them. The CDR3 is CASRLTETNTEAFF. In DNA form, the CDR3 reads TGTGCCAGTAGGCTGACAGAGACGAACACTGAAGCTTTCTTT.

The chain has TRBV28 and TRBJ1-1; TRBD1 agrees at 7 bases. Germline CDR1 and CDR2: MDHEN and SYDVKM. The CDR3 consists of 12 residues. The V gene end was trimmed by 6 bases and the J gene end by 7 bases; junction bases not matched to a gene: 5. CDR3 nucleotides: TGTGCCAGCAGCCGGACAGGTATTGAAGCTTTCTTT. Amino acids: CASSRTGIEAFF.

This rearrangement joins TRBV29-1 to TRBJ2-3; 9 positions agree with TRBD1. Germline loops: CDR1 SQVTM, CDR2 ANQGSEA. The CDR3 loop spans 13 amino acids. The junction had 2 bases not matched to a gene; V was cut back by 4 bases and J by 3 bases. CDR3 in DNA: TGCAGCGTTGCGGGACAGGGTACAGATACGCAGTATTTT. Its translation: CSVAGQGTDTQYF.